Below, 8 T cell receptor beta chains from the same sample are listed, as sequenced in a study of T cells in Graves' hyperthyroidism and ophthalmopathy. RNA transcripts provided the source from which TCR beta CDR3 regions were amplified. Using the HTBI primer set, a first-round RT-PCR was run on the TCR CDR3. TCRdb ran MiXCR on the multiplex PCR reads and lists one entry per CDR3 protein. The table records around 700,000 distinct CDR3 sequences, about a third of them present only once. The sample was blood. The receptors here all came from a woman between 40 and 55 years old with Graves' hyperthyroidism.

In its sample, this clonotype was seen once. J is TRBJ2-1 and V is TRBV24-1, with 14 bases that match TRBD2. After removal of 4 bases from V and 10 bases from J, the junction contained 11 bases not matched to a gene. The CDR3 spans 17 residues. The germline gives CDR1 KGHDR, CDR2 SFDVKD. CDR3 protein: CATSDHRLAGGSMEQFF. CDR3 in DNA: TGTGCCACCAGTGACCATAGACTAGCGGGGGGGTCCATGGAGCAGTTCTTC.

This clonotype was counted a few times. The V gene is TRBV19, the J gene TRBJ1-3; D might be TRBD1 (5 bases). Looked up from germline, CDR1 is LNHDA and CDR2 is SQIVND (reference sequence). Trimming cost V 2 bases and J 4 bases, with 15 bases left between them. This CDR3 has 16 amino acids. Here the CDR3 reads CASSIQGDGSGNTIYF. The CDR3 region has the DNA TGTGCCAGTAGTATACAAGGGGACGGATCCGGAAACACCATATATTTT.

The chain employs TRBV24-1 and TRBJ1-4, with TRBD1 as a possible D gene (6 bases). CDR3 length equals 15 residues. Germline V gene data show CDR1 as KGHDR and CDR2 as SFDVKD. Trimming removed 3 bases from V and 7 bases from J, with 14 bases in between. CDR3 bases: TGTGCCACCAGTGATGCTCAGGGGTCAGGTGAAAAACTGTTTTTT. It translates to CATSDAQGSGEKLFF.

The rearrangement joins TRBV7-9 to TRBJ1-5; no clear D. The germline V and J ends were trimmed by 3 bases and 1 base, with 10 bases remaining between them. Germline-derived CDR1 and CDR2 are SEHNR and FQNEAQ (reference sequence). The CDR3 has 15 residues. The CDR3 spells CASSFGPGSNQPQHF. The DNA for the CDR3 is TGTGCCAGCAGCTTCGGACCGGGAAGCAATCAGCCCCAGCATTTT.

The gene calls are TRBV19 and TRBJ2-5; D is undetermined. This CDR3 has 14 residues. The ends were cut back, 3 bases at V and 1 base at J, with 9 bases in the middle. Germline V gives CDR1 LNHDA, CDR2 SQIVND (reference sequence). CDR3 sequence reads: CASSIYLGQETQYF. In DNA form, the CDR3 reads TGTGCCAGTAGTATTTATCTGGGCCAAGAGACCCAGTACTTC.

The J gene is TRBJ1-2, the V gene TRBV7-4; D might be TRBD1 (6 bases). The germline V gene encodes CDR1 SGHVT and CDR2 SQSDAQ. Trimming cost V 5 bases and J 8 bases, with 24 bases left between them. The CDR3 has 16 residues. CDR3 nucleotide sequence: TGTGCCAGCAGCCAACCCCGGGACAAAGCTTCAGGCGGCTACACCTTC. Translating gives CASSQPRDKASGGYTF. The entire variable domain, with the rest obtained from reference TRBV7-4 and TRBJ1-2, is as follows: GAGVSQSPRYKVAKRGRDVALRCDSISGHVTLYWYRQTLGQGSEVLTYSQSDAQRDKSGRPSGRFSAERPERSVSTLKIQRTEQGDSAVYLCASSQPRDKASGGYTFGSGTRLTVV.

This clonotype was observed a handful of times. The V and J genes are TRBV20-1 and TRBJ1-1; the D is unclear. The V and J ends lost 3 bases and 4 bases respectively, with 12 bases between them. Germline V gives CDR1 DFQATT, CDR2 SNEGSKA (reference sequence). The CDR3 sequence is 13 residues long. CDR3 amino acids: CSARTTRATEAFF. The CDR3 DNA reads as TGCAGTGCTAGGACCACACGGGCCACTGAAGCTTTCTTT.

This clonotype was detected once. The CDR3 reads CASSLVAGVLSGIRDEKLFF. CDR3 bases: TGTGCCAGCAGTTTAGTCGCTGGAGTCCTCTCAGGGATTAGAGATGAAAAACTGTTTTTT. This chain uses TRBV6-6 with TRBJ1-4; D perhaps matches TRBD1 (5 bases). The germline gives CDR1 MNHNY, CDR2 SVGAGI (reference sequence). V lost 4 bases and J 6 bases, leaving 30 bases between the germline ends. The CDR3 is 20 residues long.